The entry that follows covers one T cell receptor beta chain sequence. The CDR3 length is 14 residues. The V gene's germline CDR1 is DFQATT and CDR2 SNEGSKA (reference sequence). Trimming removed 7 bases at V and 0 bases at J, with 13 bases between. These data originate in a study of T-cell reconstitution after alpha-beta-depleted transplantation in children. TCRbeta library construction was performed incorporating unique molecular identifiers. Via MiXCR, TCRdb re-called the PCR reads, giving one row per CDR3 protein. The data contain approximately 400,000 distinct CDR3 sequences, approximately 11% of them singletons.

The receptor comes from a human donor who donated a stem cell graft to a child with acute myeloid leukemia. The sequences come from PBMCs from the stem cell graft donor, collected from the stem cell graft. V and J are TRBV20-1 and TRBJ2-1; D unclear. CDR3 coding DNA: TGCAGTGTCCTGGTGGCTACCTCCTACAATGAGCAGTTCTTC. This sequence encodes CSVLVATSYNEQFF.